These 20 T cell receptor beta chains were sequenced from one sample in a study of neurological immune-mediated disorders. From the 5' RACE reads, TCRdb called clonotypes with MiXCR, one entry per CDR3 protein. The data contain 35,000 to 40,000 distinct CDR3 sequences, nearly 7.5% of them singletons. Specimen: PBMCs. The receptors derive from a woman aged 40-49 years in good health.

The CDR3 region is CASSLRDGIIQETQYF. The CDR3, as DNA: TGTGCCAGCAGTCTCCGGGACGGGATAATCCAAGAGACCCAGTACTTC. The gene calls are TRBV28 and TRBJ2-5; D may be TRBD1 or TRBD2 (5 bases each). The V end lost 5 bases, the J end lost 1 base, and 17 bases lay between the germline ends. This CDR3 contains 16 residues. Germline V gene sequence: CDR1 MDHEN, CDR2 SYDVKM.

The sample holds many counts of this clonotype. One end of the junction fails to match germline, which may point to a read error. CDR3 nucleotides: TGTGCCACCAGCATCCAACCGAACACTGAAGCTTTCTTT. Protein sequence: CATSIQPNTEAFF. The chain combines TRBV7-6 with TRBJ1-1, with no clear D. Germline lookup yields CDR1 SGHVS and CDR2 FNYEAQ. This CDR3 contains 13 residues.

This clonotype was counted ten times or more. V gene TRBV27 combines with J gene TRBJ2-5, with a possible D match to TRBD1 (7 bases). This CDR3 contains 15 residues. Germline lookup yields CDR1 MNHEY and CDR2 SMNVEV (reference sequence). Trimming left V 9 bases short and J 0 bases short, with 17 bases between. This CDR3 reads CASAQGWGDQETQYF. CDR3 DNA: TGTGCCAGTGCACAGGGGTGGGGGGACCAAGAGACCCAGTACTTC.

In its sample, this clonotype was seen many times. This chain uses TRBV7-9 with TRBJ2-4, with TRBD1 as a possible D gene (5 bases). The V gene's germline CDR1 is SEHNR and CDR2 FQNEAQ (reference sequence). The CDR3 sequence is 15 residues long. Between the trimmed V and J ends, which lost 1 base and 2 bases, there was a span of 9 bases. This CDR3 is CASSLESGTKNIQYF. The CDR3 DNA reads TGTGCCAGCAGCTTAGAGTCAGGGACCAAAAACATTCAGTACTTC.

This clonotype has at least ten counts. This chain connects TRBV15 to TRBJ1-5; no reliable D call. The CDR3 consists of 14 residues. V was clipped by 1 base and J by 1 base, with 5 bases between them. CDR1 LNHNV and CDR2 YYDKDF come from the germline V gene (reference sequence). This CDR3 is CATSRVGSNQPQHF. CDR3 DNA sequence: TGTGCCACCAGCAGAGTTGGGAGCAATCAGCCCCAGCATTTT.

This clonotype is judged medium-sized. This chain uses TRBV11-2 with TRBJ1-4; the match to TRBD1 covers 9 bases. Losses at the gene ends were 1 base for V and 7 bases for J; bases not matched to a gene: 7. Germline values: CDR1 SGHAT, CDR2 FQNNGV. This CDR3 contains 16 residues. The CDR3 DNA reads TGTGCCAGCAGCTTAGGTGGGGGACAGGGTCGTGAAAAACTGTTTTTT. This codes for CASSLGGGQGREKLFF.

This clonotype was detected ten times or more. The chain carries TRBV28 and TRBJ2-7, with TRBD2 matching 7 bases. The germline gives CDR1 MDHEN, CDR2 SYDVKM. The V segment lost 5 bases and the J segment 3 bases; nucleotides outside the gene matches: 10. This CDR3 spans 15 amino acids. The CDR3 DNA sequence: TGTGCCAGCAGTCGACAGTTCGGGGGGAACTACGAGCAGTACTTC. Its protein product is CASSRQFGGNYEQYF. Supplemented by reference TRBV28 and TRBJ2-7, the full variable domain reads DVKVTQSSRYLVKRTGEKVFLECVQDMDHENMFWYRQDPGLGLRLIYFSYDVKMKEKGDIPEGYSVSREKKERFSLILESASTNQTSMYLCASSRQFGGNYEQYFGPGTRLTVT.

This clonotype was detected many times. The chain is built from TRBV28 and TRBJ1-3; tentatively, D is TRBD1 (5 bases). CDR1 is MDHEN and CDR2 is SYDVKM in the germline V gene. This CDR3 comprises 14 residues. Trimming pared 8 bases from V and 0 bases from J, leaving 11 bases between. The CDR3 bases are TGTGCCAGCTTCTCTGGGGGCTCTGGAAACACCATATATTTT. Protein product: CASFSGGSGNTIYF.

V gene TRBV7-8 combines with J gene TRBJ2-7; 8 bases are shared with TRBD1. CDR3 length: 14 amino acids. V shed 5 bases, J shed 3 bases, and the junction held 6 bases outside the gene matches. CDR1 is SGHVS, CDR2 FQNEAQ, per germline. The CDR3 bases are TGTGCCAGCAGCGTAGAAGGACAGGGCTACGAGCAGTACGTC. It specifies CASSVEGQGYEQYV.

At least ten counts were recorded for this clonotype. The V call is TRBV6-4, the J call TRBJ2-5; D is unresolved. Trimming shortened V by 3 bases and J by 1 base, and 6 bases separated the two germline ends. This CDR3 comprises 13 residues. Germline V gene data show CDR1 as MRHNA and CDR2 as SNTAGT. CDR3 loop: CASSETPQETQYF. CDR3 sequence (DNA): TGTGCCAGCAGTGAGACCCCCCAAGAGACCCAGTACTTC.

This clonotype occurred many times. The J gene is TRBJ2-3, the V gene TRBV20-1; D may be TRBD2 (5 bases). The CDR3 totals 15 residues. Germline V gives CDR1 DFQATT, CDR2 SNEGSKA (reference sequence). Trimming removed 4 bases at V and 1 base at J, with 15 bases between. CDR3 nucleotide sequence: TGCAGTGCTATCTCGGCGGGCCGGGGCACAGATACGCAGTATTTT. As protein: CSAISAGRGTDTQYF.

As to this clonotype: The junction differs from germline at one of its ends, possibly a read error. The chain carries TRBV7-2 and TRBJ2-3, with 11 bases aligning to TRBD2. Per the germline V gene, CDR1 is SGHTA and CDR2 is FQGNSA. The CDR3 is 16 residues long. DNA for the CDR3: TGTGTCAGCAGCCCCGTAGCGGGAGGGAGACCAGATACGCAGTATTTT. Its translation: CVSSPVAGGRPDTQYF.

This clonotype was detected many times. This rearrangement joins TRBV7-8 to TRBJ2-1; TRBD1 is a possible D gene (6 bases). V was trimmed by 3 bases and J by 6 bases, leaving 12 bases between them. Per the germline V gene, CDR1 is SGHVS and CDR2 is FQNEAQ. The CDR3 extends over 14 amino acids. The CDR3 region has the DNA TGTGCCAGCAGCTTTAGGACAGCGCTCAATGAGCAGTTCTTC. This sequence encodes CASSFRTALNEQFF.

By frequency in the sample, this clonotype is medium-sized. The rearrangement uses TRBV9 and TRBJ2-2; tentative D call: TRBD2 (6 bases). The CDR3 is 13 amino acids. Germline V gives CDR1 SGDLS, CDR2 YYNGEE. Trimming removed 4 bases from V and 6 bases from J, with 10 bases in between. The CDR3 region is CASSTGGAGELFF. The CDR3 bases are TGTGCCAGCAGCACCGGGGGTGCCGGGGAGCTGTTTTTT.

This clonotype showed up many times. The rearrangement joins TRBV7-9 to TRBJ2-5; 7 bases map to TRBD1. The CDR3 consists of 14 residues. The V gene's germline CDR1 is SEHNR and CDR2 FQNEAQ (reference sequence). V gave up 5 bases and J gave up 5 bases; unmatched junction bases: 8. The CDR3 nucleotides read TGTGCCAGCAGCGTACGACAGGGTGGGGAGACCCAGTACTTC. This sequence encodes CASSVRQGGETQYF. The full variable domain, its missing parts supplied by reference TRBV7-9 and TRBJ2-5, is DTGVSQNPRHKITKRGQNVTFRCDPISEHNRLYWYRQTLGQGPEFLTYFQNEAQLEKSRLLSDRFSAERPKGSFSTLEIQRTEQGDSAMYLCASSVRQGGETQYFGPGTRLLVL.

This clonotype was picked up many times. The V and J genes are TRBV10-3 and TRBJ1-1; D is ambiguous. This CDR3 contains 11 residues. CDR1 is ENHRY, CDR2 SYGVKD, per germline. Trimming shortened V by 11 bases and J by 4 bases, and 11 bases separated the two germline ends. The CDR3 protein is CAVSVGTEAFF. Here the CDR3 DNA reads TGTGCCGTCTCGGTTGGCACTGAAGCTTTCTTT.

This clonotype was detected many times. The chain employs TRBV5-1 and TRBJ1-5; TRBD1 aligns across 7 bases. CDR1 SGHRS and CDR2 YFSETQ come from the germline V gene. The V and J ends lost 1 base and 7 bases, in that order; junction bases with no gene match: 2. CDR3 length: 13 residues. Written as DNA, the CDR3 is TGCGCCAGCAGCTTGACAGGGGAACAGCCCCAGCATTTT. It encodes CASSLTGEQPQHF.

This clonotype has a count of ten or more. The chain uses TRBV3-1 and TRBJ2-5; D gene uncertain. V lost 0 bases and J lost 0, with 8 bases in between. This CDR3 has 15 amino acids. Germline V gene sequence: CDR1 LGHDT, CDR2 YNNKEL (reference sequence). CDR3 in DNA: TGTGCCAGCAGCCAAGAGGAACGGGACCAAGAGACCCAGTACTTC. This translates into CASSQEERDQETQYF.

This clonotype has a count of ten or more. The chain carries TRBV20-1 and TRBJ2-5; TRBD1 is a possible D gene (7 bases). CDR1 and CDR2 (germline): DFQATT, SNEGSKA (reference sequence). CDR3 length equals 14 residues. Trimming pared 1 base from V and 1 base from J, leaving 10 bases between. The CDR3: CSARGRGLQETQYF. CDR3 coding DNA: TGCAGTGCTAGAGGGAGGGGGCTCCAAGAGACCCAGTACTTC.

This chain joins TRBV10-3 and TRBJ2-3; 10 bases are a match to TRBD2. Germline-derived CDR1 and CDR2 are ENHRY and SYGVKD. This CDR3 is built from 15 residues. Trimming cost V 5 bases and J 4 bases; bases outside gene matches: 6. The CDR3 is CAISYGTSESDTQYF. CDR3 bases: TGTGCCATCAGTTACGGGACTAGCGAATCAGATACGCAGTATTTT.